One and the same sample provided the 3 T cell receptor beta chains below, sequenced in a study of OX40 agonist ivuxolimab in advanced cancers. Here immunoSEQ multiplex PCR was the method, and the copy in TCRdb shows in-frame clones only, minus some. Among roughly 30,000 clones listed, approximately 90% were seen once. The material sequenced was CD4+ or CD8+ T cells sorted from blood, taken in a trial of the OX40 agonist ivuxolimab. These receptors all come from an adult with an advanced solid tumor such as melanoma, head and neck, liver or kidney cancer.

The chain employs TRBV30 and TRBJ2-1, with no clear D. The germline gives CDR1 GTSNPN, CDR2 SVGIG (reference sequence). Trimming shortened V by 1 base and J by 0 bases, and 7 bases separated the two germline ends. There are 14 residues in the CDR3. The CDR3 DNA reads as TGTGCCTGGAGTGACGCGAGCTCCTACAATGAGCAGTTCTTC. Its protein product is CAWSDASSYNEQFF.

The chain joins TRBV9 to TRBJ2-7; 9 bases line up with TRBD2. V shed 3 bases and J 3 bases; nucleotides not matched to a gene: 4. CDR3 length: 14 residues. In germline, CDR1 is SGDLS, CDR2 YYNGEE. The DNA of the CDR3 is TGTGCCAGCAGCGCTAGCGGGATGAACTACGAGCAGTACTTC. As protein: CASSASGMNYEQYF. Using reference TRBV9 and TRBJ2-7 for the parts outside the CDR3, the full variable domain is DSGVTQTPKHLITATGQRVTLRCSPRSGDLSVYWYQQSLDQGLQFLIQYYNGEERAKGNILERFSAQQFPDLHSELNLSSLELGDSALYFCASSASGMNYEQYFGPGTRLTVT.

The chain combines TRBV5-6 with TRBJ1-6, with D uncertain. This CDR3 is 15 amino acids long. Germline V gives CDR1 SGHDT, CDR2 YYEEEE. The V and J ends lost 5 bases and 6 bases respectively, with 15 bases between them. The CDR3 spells CASRAGSSLNSPLHF. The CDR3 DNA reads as TGTGCCAGCAGGGCCGGTTCCAGCCTTAATTCACCCCTCCACTTT. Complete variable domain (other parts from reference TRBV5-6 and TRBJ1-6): DAGVTQSPTHLIKTRGQQVTLRCSPKSGHDTVSWYQQALGQGPQFIFQYYEEEERQRGNFPDRFSGHQFPNYSSELNVNALLLGDSALYLCASRAGSSLNSPLHFGNGTRLTVT.